This T cell receptor beta chain came from a study of cytomegalovirus exposure and HLA in healthy donors. Remarks on this clone: What it binds is not known.

Trimming removed 1 base at V and 6 bases at J, with 16 bases between. CDR1 SGHDN and CDR2 FVKESK come from the germline V gene. The CDR3 consists of 15 residues. Primers: 60 Vbeta forward and 13 Jbeta reverse. The data were produced by immunoSEQ multiplex PCR, yet TCRdb's version contains in-frame clones alone and is incomplete. This table holds roughly 69,000 clones, around 73% found once. Study results and limitations: In a later analysis, common viral pathogens appeared linked to several of the most significant clusters. The investigators catalogued 150 or so TCR beta chains as cytomegalovirus-associated.

The chain links TRBV14 to TRBJ2-7; tentative D call: TRBD1 (6 bases). Sequenced: PBMCs. The sequence was obtained from a man in his fifties in good health and CMV-seronegative. The DNA for the CDR3 is TGTGCCAGCAGCCAAGTTGGGGGCAGGGCAGGCGAGCAGTACTTC. Translated, it gives CASSQVGGRAGEQYF.